These T cell receptor beta chains were read from a single sample in a study of blood T cell repertoires in COVID-19. TCRdb keeps only in-frame clones here, not all; method: immunoSEQ multiplex PCR. The repertoire holds some 300,000 clones, with approximately 90% as singletons. Sequencing was done on a sample of peripheral blood. These receptors all stem from a woman in her 30s who had recovered from COVID-19. The CDR3 runs from the conserved cysteine through the conserved F or W. Each record gives: clone size, V gene, D gene, J gene, CDR3 protein, CDR3 DNA. A D gene is named only where the DNA matches it firmly. Size is stated for part of the rows, as once, few or many counts, or as a class when the clone is expanded.

few	TRBV18	.	TRBJ2-5	CASSPMGGQETQYF	TGTGCCAGCTCACCAATGGGGGGCCAAGAGACCCAGTACTTC
.	TRBV28	.	TRBJ2-2	CASLGQNTGELFF	TGTGCCAGCCTGGGACAGAACACCGGGGAGCTGTTTTTT
.	TRBV6-6	TRBD1	TRBJ1-5	CASSQDRGDQPQHF	TGTGCCAGCAGCCAAGACAGGGGAGATCAGCCCCAGCATTTT
.	TRBV3-1/TRBV3-2	TRBD2	TRBJ2-7	CASSPSGGTYEQYF	TGTGCCAGCAGCCCCAGCGGGGGAACCTACGAGCAGTACTTC
.	TRBV5-1	.	TRBJ2-1	CASSGGSYNEQFF	TGCGCCAGCAGCGGGGGGTCCTACAATGAGCAGTTCTTC
.	TRBV7-9	.	TRBJ1-1	CASRRTVATEAFF	TGTGCCAGCAGACGGACAGTTGCCACTGAAGCTTTCTTT
.	TRBV12-3/TRBV12-4	TRBD2	TRBJ2-5	CASSGGGWETQYF	TGTGCCAGCAGTGGGGGGGGTTGGGAGACCCAGTACTTC
once	TRBV4-2	TRBD1	TRBJ2-1	CASSLPGQGYNEQFF	TGTGCCAGCAGCCTACCGGGACAGGGCTACAATGAGCAGTTCTTC
once	TRBV5-6	.	TRBJ1-2	CASYRTSYGYTF	TGTGCCAGCTACAGGACCTCCTATGGCTACACCTTC
.	TRBV5-4	.	TRBJ2-5	CASSPAAEQETQYF	TGTGCCAGCAGCCCGGCGGCTGAACAAGAGACCCAGTACTTC
.	TRBV7-3	.	TRBJ2-1	CASSLRASAPSEQFF	TGTGCCAGCAGCTTAAGGGCGTCAGCACCCTCTGAGCAGTTCTTC
.	TRBV2	.	TRBJ2-1	CASTVSGDEQFF	TGTGCCAGCACGGTTAGCGGAGATGAGCAGTTCTTC
.	TRBV6-1	TRBD1	TRBJ1-5	CASTIGQGLDQPQHF	TGTGCCAGCACGATTGGACAGGGGTTGGATCAGCCCCAGCATTTT
.	TRBV5-1	TRBD2	TRBJ2-3	CASSAARGSGGNTQYF	TGCGCCAGCAGCGCGGCCAGGGGTAGCGGGGGTAATACGCAGTATTTT
.	TRBV2	TRBD1	TRBJ2-1	CASWTGSASYNEQFF	TGTGCCTCTTGGACAGGGTCGGCATCCTACAATGAGCAGTTCTTC
.	TRBV18	.	TRBJ2-1	CASSPTGQMMYNEQFF	TGTGCCAGCTCGCCAACAGGGCAGATGATGTACAATGAGCAGTTCTTC
.	TRBV6-5	.	TRBJ2-1	CASSTGQPSYNEQFF	TGTGCCAGCAGTACTGGACAGCCCTCCTACAATGAGCAGTTCTTC
.	TRBV7-8	TRBD1	TRBJ1-1	CASSPGQGGSATEAFF	TGTGCCAGCAGCCCGGGACAGGGGGGGTCGGCCACTGAAGCTTTCTTT
.	TRBV12-3/TRBV12-4	.	TRBJ2-7	CASSFSKAYEQYF	TGTGCCAGCAGTTTTAGTAAAGCCTACGAGCAGTACTTC
.	TRBV11-2	TRBD2	TRBJ2-2	CASTLTSGGANTGELFF	TGTGCCAGCACCCTGACTAGCGGGGGGGCCAACACCGGGGAGCTGTTTTTT
.	TRBV24-1	TRBD1	TRBJ2-3	CATSGSGTETDTQYF	TGTGCCACCAGTGGCTCGGGGACAGAGACAGATACGCAGTATTTT
.	TRBV12-3/TRBV12-4	.	TRBJ2-7	CASGAKNYEQYF	TGTGCCAGCGGGGCAAAGAACTACGAGCAGTACTTC
.	TRBV18	.	TRBJ1-4	CASSPSKAENSGKLFF	TGTGCCAGCTCACCGTCAAAGGCGGAGAATAGTGGAAAACTGTTTTTT
.	TRBV27	.	TRBJ2-7	CASSLGGAATYEQYF	TGTGCCAGCAGTTTAGGAGGGGCAGCAACCTACGAGCAGTACTTC
.	TRBV6-2/TRBV6-3	.	TRBJ1-2	CASSYSRWDLGATVGSYTF	TGTGCCAGCAGTTACTCCCGGTGGGATTTAGGGGCGACCGTTGGAAGCTACACCTTC
.	TRBV6-5	.	TRBJ2-1	CASRADNEQFF	TGTGCCAGCAGAGCTGACAATGAGCAGTTCTTC
.	TRBV6-5	.	TRBJ1-1	CASRPGVRTEAFF	TGTGCCAGCAGACCAGGGGTAAGAACTGAAGCTTTCTTT
.	TRBV7-2	.	TRBJ1-5	CASTLLGAQSNQPQHF	TGTGCCAGCACCCTATTAGGGGCTCAAAGCAATCAGCCCCAGCATTTT
.	TRBV7-3	.	TRBJ2-1	CASSGTAGPGNEQFF	TGTGCCAGCAGCGGCACTGCGGGGCCAGGGAATGAGCAGTTCTTC
.	TRBV4-1	.	TRBJ1-3	CASSLGSSGNTIYF	TGCGCCAGCAGCCTTGGGAGCTCTGGAAACACCATATATTTT
.	TRBV11-3	TRBD1	TRBJ2-2	CASRRRGQGTGELFF	TGTGCCAGCAGAAGGAGGGGACAGGGAACCGGGGAGCTGTTTTTT
.	TRBV6-1	TRBD1	TRBJ2-3	CASSEQSGTGAADTQYF	TGTGCCAGCAGTGAACAGTCCGGGACAGGGGCGGCAGATACGCAGTATTTT
.	TRBV7-9	TRBD1	TRBJ2-2	CASSIQGVVGELFF	TGTGCCAGCAGCATTCAGGGGGTGGTCGGGGAGCTGTTTTTT
few	TRBV19	.	TRBJ2-7	CASSMSGRSGGGREQYF	TGTGCCAGTAGTATGTCGGGAAGATCAGGTGGAGGGCGCGAGCAGTACTTC
.	TRBV5-5	.	TRBJ1-3	CASTPSQTGNTIYF	TGTGCCAGCACCCCATCACAGACTGGAAACACCATATATTTT